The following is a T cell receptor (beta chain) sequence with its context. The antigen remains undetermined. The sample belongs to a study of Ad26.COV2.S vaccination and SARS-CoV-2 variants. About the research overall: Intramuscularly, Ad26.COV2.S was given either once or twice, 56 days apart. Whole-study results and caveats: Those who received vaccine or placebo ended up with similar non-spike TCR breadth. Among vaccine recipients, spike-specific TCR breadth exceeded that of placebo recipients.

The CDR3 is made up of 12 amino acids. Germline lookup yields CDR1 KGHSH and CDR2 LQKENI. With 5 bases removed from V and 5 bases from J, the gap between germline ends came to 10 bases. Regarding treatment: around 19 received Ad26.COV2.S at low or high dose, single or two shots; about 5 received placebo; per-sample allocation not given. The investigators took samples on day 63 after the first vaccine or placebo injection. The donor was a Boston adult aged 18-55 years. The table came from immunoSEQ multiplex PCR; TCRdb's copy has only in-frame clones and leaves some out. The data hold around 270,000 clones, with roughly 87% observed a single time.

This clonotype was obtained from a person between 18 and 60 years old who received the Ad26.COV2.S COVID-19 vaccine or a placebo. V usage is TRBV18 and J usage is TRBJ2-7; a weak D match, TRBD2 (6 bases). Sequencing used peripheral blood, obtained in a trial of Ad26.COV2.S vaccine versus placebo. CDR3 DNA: TGTGCCAGCTCATCCCCGGGGGACGAGCAGTACTTC. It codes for CASSSPGDEQYF.